This T cell receptor beta chain is from a study of blood T cell repertoires in COVID-19. Study-wide background: Acute and convalescent COVID-19 samples came from the United States, Italy and Spain.

The CDR3 contains 13 residues. V trimming: 7 bases; J trimming: 2 bases; junction bases outside the gene matches: 2. CDR1 MNHEY and CDR2 SVGAGI come from the germline V gene. Sequenced by immunoSEQ multiplex PCR; TCRdb stores in-frame clones only, minus some. This table holds around 140,000 clones, roughly 79% found once. Sequenced material: peripheral blood. This clonotype originated in a woman aged 55-69 years with acute or convalescent COVID-19. The chain is built from TRBV6-5 and TRBJ2-1, with 7 bases fitting TRBD2. This CDR3 reads CASTSGTYNEQFF. Written as DNA, the CDR3 is TGTGCCAGCACCAGCGGGACCTACAATGAGCAGTTCTTC.